These 18 T cell receptor beta chains came from one sample sequenced in a study of T cell responses to AZD1222 COVID-19 vaccine. Clones were read by immunoSEQ multiplex PCR, and TCRdb kept only the in-frame ones, dropping some. The data show 120,000 to 150,000 clones, 88% seen once. Sequencing was performed on peripheral blood, taken 28 days after the second dose of the MenACWY control vaccine. These receptors were collected from an adult who received the MenACWY meningococcal vaccine as a control.

This clone is a singleton in its sample. This chain connects TRBV6-5 to TRBJ1-1; 7 nucleotides line up with TRBD1. There are 15 residues in the CDR3. Germline trimming cut 6 bases from V and 0 bases from J; bases unmatched to any gene: 7. Germline loops: CDR1 MNHEY, CDR2 SVGAGI. The CDR3 here is CASSYTGALNTEAFF. The CDR3 region has the DNA TGTGCCAGCAGCTATACAGGGGCGCTGAACACTGAAGCTTTCTTT.

The chain combines TRBV3-1 (or the pseudogene TRBV3-2) with TRBJ2-7, with D maybe TRBD2 (7 bases). Trimming removed 7 bases from V and 0 bases from J, with 13 bases in between. CDR3 length equals 14 residues. Germline V gene sequence: CDR1 LGHDT, CDR2 YNNKEL (reference sequence). CDR3 protein: CASTKGGASYEQYF. For the CDR3, the DNA is TGTGCCAGCACCAAAGGGGGGGCCTCCTACGAGCAGTACTTC.

The rearrangement joins TRBV12-3 or TRBV12-4 to TRBJ2-7; D is undetermined. The CDR3 runs to 13 residues. V was pared by 3 bases and J by 0 bases, with 6 bases between. The CDR3 loop reads CASSFGISYEQYF. In DNA form, the CDR3 reads TGTGCCAGCAGTTTCGGTATCTCCTACGAGCAGTACTTC.

The chain combines TRBV6-5 with TRBJ1-1; D is uncertain. V lost 0 bases, J lost 1 base, and 6 bases lay in between. The CDR3 is made up of 14 amino acids. Germline V gives CDR1 MNHEY, CDR2 SVGAGI. The CDR3 spells CASSYSWKNTEAFF. In DNA, the CDR3 is TGTGCCAGCAGTTACTCCTGGAAGAACACTGAAGCTTTCTTT.

CDR3 residues: CASSLEGQAREQYF. The DNA of the CDR3 is TGTGCCAGCAGCTTAGAGGGACAGGCGCGCGAGCAGTACTTC. The chain links TRBV7-9 to TRBJ2-7, with 8 bases fitting TRBD1. The germline gives CDR1 SEHNR, CDR2 FQNEAQ (reference sequence). The V and J ends lost 1 base and 6 bases, in that order; junction bases with no gene match: 5. CDR3 length: 14 residues. Variable domain in full (rest from reference TRBV7-9 and TRBJ2-7): DTGVSQNPRHKITKRGQNVTFRCDPISEHNRLYWYRQTLGQGPEFLTYFQNEAQLEKSRLLSDRFSAERPKGSFSTLEIQRTEQGDSAMYLCASSLEGQAREQYFGPGTRLTVT.

The chain combines TRBV5-4 with TRBJ2-3, with 8 bases fitting TRBD2. This CDR3 region has 15 residues. The V gene's germline CDR1 is SGHNT and CDR2 YYREEE (reference sequence). The V gene end was trimmed by 2 bases and the J gene end by 2 bases; junction bases not matched to a gene: 4. DNA of the CDR3: TGTGCCAGCAGCTTAGGCGGGAGGTCCACAGATACGCAGTATTTT. As protein: CASSLGGRSTDTQYF.

V and J are TRBV19 and TRBJ1-5; D unresolved. The ends were cut back, 5 bases at V and 5 bases at J, with 10 bases in the middle. The CDR3 has 13 amino acids. The germline gives CDR1 LNHDA, CDR2 SQIVND (reference sequence). The CDR3 bases are TGTGCCAGTAGTTTGGTAAGGGATCAGCCCCAGCATTTT. Amino acids: CASSLVRDQPQHF.

The rearrangement joins TRBV7-2 to TRBJ1-4; D is uncertain. Germline lookup yields CDR1 SGHTA and CDR2 FQGNSA. Trimming stripped 4 bases from V and 0 bases from J, with 12 bases between. The CDR3 covers 16 residues. CDR3 coding DNA: TGTGCCAGCAGCTCCCCGACCGCTGCAACTAATGAAAAACTGTTTTTT. Translation: CASSSPTAATNEKLFF.

The J gene is TRBJ1-4, the V gene TRBV10-3, with TRBD1 as a possible D gene (5 bases). V was trimmed by 6 bases and J by 1 base, leaving 15 bases between them. The CDR3 consists of 16 residues. In germline, CDR1 is ENHRY, CDR2 SYGVKD. The CDR3 nucleotides read TGTGCCATCAGCGCCCGCGCGGGGGAAACTAATGAAAAACTGTTTTTT. It specifies CAISARAGETNEKLFF.

This rearrangement joins TRBV3-1 (or the pseudogene TRBV3-2) to TRBJ1-1; D not certain. The CDR3 extends over 14 amino acids. The V end lost 4 bases, the J end lost 5 bases, and 14 bases lay between the germline ends. Germline CDR1 LGHDT, CDR2 YNNKEL (reference sequence). CDR3 in amino acids: CASSPSSRRTEAFF. The CDR3 region has the DNA TGTGCCAGCAGCCCCAGTAGCAGGCGGACTGAAGCTTTCTTT.

The count of this clone is one. The rearrangement links TRBV27 to TRBJ2-5; 10 bases fit TRBD1. This CDR3 contains 15 residues. V shed 5 bases, J shed 5 bases, and the junction held 8 bases outside the gene matches. Germline CDR1 reads MNHEY; CDR2 reads SMNVEV (reference sequence). The CDR3 protein is CASSEGQGRLETQYF. Written as DNA, the CDR3 is TGTGCCAGCAGTGAGGGACAGGGGCGATTGGAGACCCAGTACTTC.

This chain connects TRBV5-8 to TRBJ2-7; 8 bases match TRBD1. J was trimmed by 6 bases and V by 4 bases; bases with no gene match: 6. This CDR3 comprises 13 residues. CDR1 and CDR2 from the germline V gene are SGHTS and YDEGEE. Here the CDR3 DNA reads TGTGCCAGCAGCCTGGACAGGGTCGGCGAGCAGTACTTC. This gives the protein CASSLDRVGEQYF.

This clone was found once. V is TRBV5-1 and J is TRBJ2-7; 13 nucleotides line up with TRBD2. The V gene end was trimmed by 4 bases and the J gene end by 5 bases; junction bases not matched to a gene: 12. The germline CDR1 and CDR2 sequences are SGHRS and YFSETQ. This CDR3 has 17 amino acids. The CDR3 loop is CASSPGLAGAGVHEQYF. For the CDR3, the DNA is TGCGCCAGCAGCCCCGGACTAGCGGGAGCTGGAGTGCACGAGCAGTACTTC. Full variable domain (rest looked up from reference TRBV5-1 and TRBJ2-7): KAGVTQTPRYLIKTRGQQVTLSCSPISGHRSVSWYQQTPGQGLQFLFEYFSETQRNKGNFPGRFSGRQFSNSRSEMNVSTLELGDSALYLCASSPGLAGAGVHEQYFGPGTRLTVT.

The chain couples TRBV11-2 to TRBJ2-1; D possibly corresponds to TRBD2 (6 bases). The germline V and J ends were trimmed by 5 bases and 3 bases, with 17 bases remaining between them. This CDR3 region has 16 residues. Germline lookup yields CDR1 SGHAT and CDR2 FQNNGV. CDR3 coding DNA: TGTGCCAGCAGCCCCGGCCGCGGGACTGACTACAATGAGCAGTTCTTC. It translates to CASSPGRGTDYNEQFF.

This chain joins TRBV7-2 and TRBJ1-3; D unclear. The CDR3 contains 12 residues. V was shortened by 3 bases and J by 4 bases, with 4 bases between the two germline ends. Germline V lookup: CDR1 SGHTA, CDR2 FQGNSA. The CDR3 DNA reads TGTGCCAGCAGCTTCGGGGGAAACACCATATATTTT. It codes for CASSFGGNTIYF.

This clone has only one observation. The gene calls are TRBV6-5 and TRBJ2-7; the D call may be TRBD1 or TRBD2 (5 bases each). Germline-derived CDR1 and CDR2 are MNHEY and SVGAGI. CDR3 length equals 15 residues. V was clipped by 2 bases and J by 4 bases, with 15 bases between them. The CDR3 DNA follows: TGTGCCAGCAGTTACGTTGGGACGGCAGTATACGAGCAGTACTTC. It encodes CASSYVGTAVYEQYF.

The genes are TRBV7-2 and TRBJ1-1; the D gene is possibly TRBD1 (6 bases). Germline CDR1 reads SGHTA; CDR2 reads FQGNSA. The CDR3 sequence is 13 residues long. The V end lost 5 bases, the J end lost 0 bases, and 7 bases lay between the germline ends. The CDR3 coding sequence is TGTGCCAGCAGCAGGGACATGAACACTGAAGCTTTCTTT. Protein: CASSRDMNTEAFF.

The chain links TRBV10-3 to TRBJ2-1; D uncertain. The V end was cut by 1 base, the J end by 9 bases, with 19 bases between. The CDR3 sequence is 16 residues long. Germline CDR1 and CDR2: ENHRY and SYGVKD. The CDR3 DNA reads TGTGCCATCAGTGAGTTTGCCGCGCGGACGGTCGGTGAGCAGTTCTTC. Its translation: CAISEFAARTVGEQFF.